Sequencing of this T cell receptor (beta chain) was carried out in a study of beta chain features in type 1 diabetes. Study conclusions and caveats: TCRB CDR3 length was moderately but significantly reduced in all four CD4+ subsets of Type 1 diabetes patients.

Note on this clone: Its specificity is not known.

Isolated RNA was reverse transcribed in full, so expressed TCRB transcripts were sequenced. Average reads for naive, central memory and regulatory T cell samples were several million. This table comes from immunoSEQ multiplex PCR, and its TCRdb copy is limited to in-frame clones, with some not included. The sample shows more than 300,000 clones, roughly 15% of them seen only once. Per the germline V gene, CDR1 is LNHDA and CDR2 is SQIVND (reference sequence). V was pared by 3 bases and J by 2 bases, with 13 bases of the junction left unmatched. This CDR3 has 18 residues. Sorting with CD45RO/CCR7/CD25/CD127/CD95/CD27 yielded naive, central memory, regulatory and stem-like memory CD4+ cells.

The sequencing input was naive CD4+ T cells from blood. The receptor was isolated from a woman aged 18-30 years in good health. The V and J genes are TRBV19 and TRBJ2-3; 8 bases are a match to TRBD1. CDR3 DNA: TGTGCCAGTAGTATGGTAATACTAGGACAGGGAAACACAGATACGCAGTATTTT. It is translated as CASSMVILGQGNTDTQYF.